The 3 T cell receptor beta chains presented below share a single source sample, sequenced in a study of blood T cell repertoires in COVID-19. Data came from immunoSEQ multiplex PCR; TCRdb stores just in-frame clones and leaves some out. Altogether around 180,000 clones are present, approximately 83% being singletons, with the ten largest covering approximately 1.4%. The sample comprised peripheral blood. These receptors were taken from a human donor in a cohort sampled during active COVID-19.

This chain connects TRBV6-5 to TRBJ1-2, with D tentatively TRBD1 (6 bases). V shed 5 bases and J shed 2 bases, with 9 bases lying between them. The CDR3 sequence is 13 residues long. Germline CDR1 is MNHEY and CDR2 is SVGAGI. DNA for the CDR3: TGTGCCAGCAGTAACGGACAGAACTATGGCTACACCTTC. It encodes CASSNGQNYGYTF.

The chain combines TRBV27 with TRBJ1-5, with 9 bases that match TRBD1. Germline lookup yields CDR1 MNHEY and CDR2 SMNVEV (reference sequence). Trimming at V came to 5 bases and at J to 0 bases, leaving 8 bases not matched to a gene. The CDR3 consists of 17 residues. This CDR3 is CASSRDRERASNQPQHF. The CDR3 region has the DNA TGTGCCAGCAGTCGGGACAGGGAACGTGCTAGCAATCAGCCCCAGCATTTT.

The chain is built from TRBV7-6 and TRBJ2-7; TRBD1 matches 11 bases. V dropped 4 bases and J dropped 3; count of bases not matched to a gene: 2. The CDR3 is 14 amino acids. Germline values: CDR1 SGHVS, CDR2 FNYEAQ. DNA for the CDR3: TGTGCCAGCAGCTCCGGGACAGGGGGCTACGAGCAGTACTTC. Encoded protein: CASSSGTGGYEQYF.